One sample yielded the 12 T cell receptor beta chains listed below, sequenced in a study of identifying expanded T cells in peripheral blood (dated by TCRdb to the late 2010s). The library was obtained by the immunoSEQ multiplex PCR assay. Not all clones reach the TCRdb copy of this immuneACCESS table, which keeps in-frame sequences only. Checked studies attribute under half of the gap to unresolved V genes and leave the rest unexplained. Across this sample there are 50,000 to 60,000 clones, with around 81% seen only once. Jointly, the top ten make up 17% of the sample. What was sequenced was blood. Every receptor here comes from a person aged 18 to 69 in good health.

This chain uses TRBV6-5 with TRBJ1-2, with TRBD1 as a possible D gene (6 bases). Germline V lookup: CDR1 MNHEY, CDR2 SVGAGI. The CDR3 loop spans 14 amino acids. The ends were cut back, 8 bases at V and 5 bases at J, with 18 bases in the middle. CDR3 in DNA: TGTGCCAGCCGGGACACAGGGACCAATTATGGCTACACCTTC. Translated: CASRDTGTNYGYTF.

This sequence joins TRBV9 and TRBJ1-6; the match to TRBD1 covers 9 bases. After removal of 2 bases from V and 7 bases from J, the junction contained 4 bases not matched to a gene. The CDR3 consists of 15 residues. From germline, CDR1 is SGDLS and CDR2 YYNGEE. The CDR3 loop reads CASSVTGQGNSPLHF. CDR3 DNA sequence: TGTGCCAGCAGCGTTACGGGACAGGGAAATTCACCCCTCCACTTT.

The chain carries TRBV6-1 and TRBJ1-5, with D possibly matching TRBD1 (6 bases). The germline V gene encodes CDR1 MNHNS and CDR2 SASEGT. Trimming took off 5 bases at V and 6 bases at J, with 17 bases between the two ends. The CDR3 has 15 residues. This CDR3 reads CASSPSDRPFQPQHF. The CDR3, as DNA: TGTGCCAGCAGTCCGTCCGACAGGCCTTTTCAGCCCCAGCATTTT.

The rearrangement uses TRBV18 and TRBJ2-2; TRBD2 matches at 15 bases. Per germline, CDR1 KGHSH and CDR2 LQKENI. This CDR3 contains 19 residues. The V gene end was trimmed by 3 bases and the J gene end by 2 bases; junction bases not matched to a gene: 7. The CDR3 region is CASSPSGLAGGQNTGELFF. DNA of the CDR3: TGTGCCAGCTCACCGTCCGGACTAGCGGGGGGGCAAAACACCGGGGAGCTGTTTTTT.

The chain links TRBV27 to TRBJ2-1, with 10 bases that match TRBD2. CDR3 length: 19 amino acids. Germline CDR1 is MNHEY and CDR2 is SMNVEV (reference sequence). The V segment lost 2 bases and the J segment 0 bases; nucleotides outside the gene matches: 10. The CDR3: CASSLQGLARSSSYNEQFF. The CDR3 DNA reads TGTGCCAGCAGTTTACAGGGACTAGCGCGCTCGAGCTCCTACAATGAGCAGTTCTTC.

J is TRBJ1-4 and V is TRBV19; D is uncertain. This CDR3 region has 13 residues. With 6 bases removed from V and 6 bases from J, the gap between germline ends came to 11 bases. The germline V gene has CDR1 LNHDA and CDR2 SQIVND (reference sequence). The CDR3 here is CASRSDRYEKLFF. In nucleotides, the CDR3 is TGTGCCAGTAGATCGGACCGATATGAAAAACTGTTTTTT.

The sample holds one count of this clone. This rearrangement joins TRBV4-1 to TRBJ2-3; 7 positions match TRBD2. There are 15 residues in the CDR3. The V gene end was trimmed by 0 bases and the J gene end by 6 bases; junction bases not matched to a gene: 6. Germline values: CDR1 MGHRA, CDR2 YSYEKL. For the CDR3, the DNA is TGCGCCAGCAGCCAAGATCCAGGGAGGGCTGATACGCAGTATTTT. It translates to CASSQDPGRADTQYF.

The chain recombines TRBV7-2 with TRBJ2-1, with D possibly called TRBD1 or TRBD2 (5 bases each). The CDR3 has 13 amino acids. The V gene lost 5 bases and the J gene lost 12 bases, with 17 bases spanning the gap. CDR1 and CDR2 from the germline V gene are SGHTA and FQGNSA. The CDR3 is CASSMGTVRGQFF. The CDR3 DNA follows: TGTGCCAGCAGCATGGGGACCGTTCGTGGGCAGTTCTTC.

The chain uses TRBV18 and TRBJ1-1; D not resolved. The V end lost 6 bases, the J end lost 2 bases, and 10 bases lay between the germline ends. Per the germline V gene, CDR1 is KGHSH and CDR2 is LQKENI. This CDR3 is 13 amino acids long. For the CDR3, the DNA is TGTGCCAGCTCGCGCGTACCTAACACTGAAGCTTTCTTT. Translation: CASSRVPNTEAFF. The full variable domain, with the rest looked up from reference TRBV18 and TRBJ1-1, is NAGVMQNPRHLVRRRGQEARLRCSPMKGHSHVYWYRQLPEEGLKFMVYLQKENIIDESGMPKERFSAEFPKEGPSILRIQQVVRGDSAAYFCASSRVPNTEAFFGQGTRLTVV.

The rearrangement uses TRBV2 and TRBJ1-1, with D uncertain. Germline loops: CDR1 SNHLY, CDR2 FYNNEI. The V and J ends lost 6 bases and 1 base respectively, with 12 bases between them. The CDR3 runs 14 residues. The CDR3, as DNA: TGTGCCAGCAGGATTCTTCAGTCGAACACTGAAGCTTTCTTT. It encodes CASRILQSNTEAFF.

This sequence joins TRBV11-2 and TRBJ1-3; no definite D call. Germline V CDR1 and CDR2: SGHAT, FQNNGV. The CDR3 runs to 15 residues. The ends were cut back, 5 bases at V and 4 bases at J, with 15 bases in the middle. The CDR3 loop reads CASSRREGEGNTIYF. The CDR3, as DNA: TGTGCCAGCAGCCGGCGTGAGGGCGAGGGAAACACCATATATTTT.

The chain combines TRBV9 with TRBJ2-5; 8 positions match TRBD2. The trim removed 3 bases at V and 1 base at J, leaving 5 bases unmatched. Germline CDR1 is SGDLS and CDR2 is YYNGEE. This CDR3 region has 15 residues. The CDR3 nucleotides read TGTGCCAGCAGCGCCCGACGGGGGGGCCAAGAGACCCAGTACTTC. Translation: CASSARRGGQETQYF.